This TCR beta chain emerged from a study of CD8+ T cells in alopecia areata. The study team obtained lesional scalp punch biopsies and peripheral blood from alopecia areata patients. The CDR3 sequence is 15 residues long. Losses at the gene ends were 6 bases for V and 3 bases for J; bases not matched to a gene: 12. Germline V lookup: CDR1 SGHNT, CDR2 YYREEE (reference sequence). The sequencing template was cDNA reverse transcribed from extracted RNA. The assay was immunoSEQ multiplex PCR, and TCRdb's table has in-frame clones only and misses some. The sample shows about 150,000 clones, more than 75% of them seen only once.

The starting material was CD8+ T cells sorted from blood, obtained at week 0. The chain is built from TRBV5-4 and TRBJ2-7; 7 bases are shared with TRBD2. This receptor was obtained from a human donor with alopecia areata. The CDR3 coding sequence is TGTGCCAGCACCGAGTCGGGGAGGGGAAACTACGAGCAGTACTTC. Translating gives CASTESGRGNYEQYF.